This T cell receptor beta chain stems from a study of control samples from healthy donors and cancer patients. CDR1 and CDR2 from the germline V gene are LGHNA and YSLEER. J was trimmed by 4 bases and V by 0 bases; bases with no gene match: 7. This CDR3 is 16 amino acids long. Using immunoSEQ multiplex PCR, the repertoire was profiled, and TCRdb retains in-frame clones only, with some absent. The sample lists 120,000 or so clones; about 90% were seen once. V gene TRBV4-3 combines with J gene TRBJ2-7; 9 nucleotides match TRBD1. The TCR was taken from a man aged 60 to 75 in good health. The sample was blood. This CDR3 is CASSQEVSGQGYEQYF. CDR3 DNA: TGCGCCAGCAGCCAAGAAGTTTCGGGACAGGGTTACGAGCAGTACTTC.